The source of this T cell receptor (beta chain) is a study of beta chain features in type 1 diabetes. The CDR3 loop spans 17 amino acids. Concerning this clone itself: The antigen remains undetermined.

Investigators reverse transcribed all isolated RNA, so they sequenced expressed TCRB transcripts. TCRdb keeps only in-frame clones here, not all; method: immunoSEQ multiplex PCR. Of 300,000 to 350,000 clones listed, roughly 21% are singletons. Overall study results and limits: In every one of the four CD4+ subsets, TCRB CDR3s were moderately but significantly shorter in Type 1 diabetes patients.

Sequencing was carried out using naive CD4+ T cells from blood. The rearrangement joins TRBV21-1 to TRBJ2-2; the table's TRBD2 call for D was not verified on the DNA. TRBV21-1 is labeled a pseudogene. This TCR derives from a woman aged 18-29 years in good health. The CDR3 DNA reads TGTGCCAGCAGCAATTACGGTGGAGCGGGGAACACCGGGGAGCTGTTTTTT. It codes for CASSNYGGAGNTGELFF.